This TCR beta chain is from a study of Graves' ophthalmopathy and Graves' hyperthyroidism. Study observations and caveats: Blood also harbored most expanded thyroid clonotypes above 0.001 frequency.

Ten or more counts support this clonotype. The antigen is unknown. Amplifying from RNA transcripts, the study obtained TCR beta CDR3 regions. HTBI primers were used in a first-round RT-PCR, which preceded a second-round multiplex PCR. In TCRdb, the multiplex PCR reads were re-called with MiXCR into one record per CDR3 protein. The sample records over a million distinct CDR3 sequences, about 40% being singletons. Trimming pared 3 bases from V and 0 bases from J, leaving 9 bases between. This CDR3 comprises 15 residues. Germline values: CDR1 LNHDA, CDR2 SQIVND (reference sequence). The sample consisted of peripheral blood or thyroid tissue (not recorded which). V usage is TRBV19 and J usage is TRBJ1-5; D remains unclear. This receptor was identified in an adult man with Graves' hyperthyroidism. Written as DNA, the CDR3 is TGTGCCAGTAGTATCAGCAGGTATAGCAATCAGCCCCAGCATTTT. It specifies CASSISRYSNQPQHF.